Sequencing of this T cell receptor (beta chain) was carried out in a study of T cells in Graves' hyperthyroidism and ophthalmopathy. General study findings and limits: Ophthalmopathy got predicted by the model a median about six months before its onset.

The patients, who ranged from 18 to 65 in age, presented with newly diagnosed hyperthyroidism lasting under 2 months. Details on this clonotype: What it recognizes is unknown.

RNA transcripts were the template for amplifying TCR beta CDR3 regions. Using the HTBI primer set, a first-round RT-PCR was run on the TCR CDR3. TCRdb fed the multiplex PCR reads into MiXCR, producing one record per CDR3 protein. The table lists 300,000 to 400,000 distinct CDR3 sequences, around a sixth of them singletons. This CDR3 has 15 amino acids. V was clipped by 11 bases and J by 9 bases; unmatched bases: 10. The germline gives CDR1 WNHNN, CDR2 SYGVQD (reference sequence). This chain joins TRBV10-1 and TRBJ2-1, with TRBD2 matching 16 bases. Specimen: blood. The source of this sequence is a woman aged 45-60 years with Graves' hyperthyroidism. The CDR3 here is CAGGLAGGPDFEQFF. The CDR3 bases are TGCGCCGGGGGACTAGCGGGGGGGCCGGATTTTGAGCAGTTCTTC.